The T cell receptor (beta chain) under discussion was sequenced for a study of blood T cell repertoires in COVID-19. Background on the study: The United States, Italy and Spain provided the acute and convalescent COVID-19 samples. Nucleic acid was either cDNA or gDNA, and it came from T cells, B-cell-depleted T cells, or PBMCs.

V was cut by 4 bases and J by 2 bases, with 16 bases left in between. CDR3 length: 16 amino acids. Germline V gene data show CDR1 as SNHLY and CDR2 as FYNNEI. Original analysis: How many nucleated cells were present was estimated from reference gene primer amplification. The table came from immunoSEQ multiplex PCR; TCRdb's copy has only in-frame clones and leaves some out. The V and J calls and the clone size are those of that table, but D and trimming were determined from the DNA. The sample carries 470,000 or so clones, 80% to 90% recorded once. The J gene is TRBJ2-3, the V gene TRBV2; no reliable D call. This receptor was taken from a woman aged 25 to 45 with acute or convalescent COVID-19. The specimen was peripheral blood. As DNA, the CDR3 is TGTGCCAGCAGTGTTCGTCCCAACGACAACACAGATACGCAGTATTTT. Translation: CASSVRPNDNTDTQYF.